This is a list of T cell receptor beta chains from one sample in a study of beta chain features in type 1 diabetes. Sequencing used immunoSEQ multiplex PCR; TCRdb keeps in-frame clones, though not all of them. The data contain roughly 730,000 clones, over 10% of them singletons. The specimen was naive CD4+ T cells from blood. The source of these receptors is a man aged 18 to 35 with type 1 diabetes. The CDR3 runs from the conserved cysteine through the conserved F or W. The D gene is left open where the match is weak. Clone size appears in some rows only: once, few, many, or a class for an expanded clone.

v_call: TRBV6-6; j_call: TRBJ1-6; d_call: TRBD1; clone_size: .; cdr3_aa: CASFRDRESPLHF; cdr3_nt: TGTGCCAGCTTCCGGGACAGGGAGTCACCCCTCCACTTT
v_call: TRBV11-2; j_call: TRBJ2-2; d_call: .; clone_size: .; cdr3_aa: CASSPTASGELFF; cdr3_nt: TGTGCCAGCAGCCCCACAGCCAGCGGGGAGCTGTTTTTT
v_call: TRBV15; j_call: TRBJ2-7; d_call: TRBD1; clone_size: few; cdr3_aa: CATSRAGTGGHEQYF; cdr3_nt: TGTGCCACCAGCAGGGCCGGGACAGGGGGACACGAGCAGTACTTC
v_call: TRBV7-9; j_call: TRBJ2-3; d_call: .; clone_size: few; cdr3_aa: CASSLAAGTQYF; cdr3_nt: TGTGCCAGCAGCTTAGCAGCGGGTACGCAGTATTTT
v_call: TRBV4-1; j_call: TRBJ2-2; d_call: .; clone_size: few; cdr3_aa: CASSQSVQGKLFF; cdr3_nt: TGCGCCAGCAGCCAATCCGTCCAGGGAAAGCTGTTTTTT
v_call: TRBV6-6; j_call: TRBJ1-2; d_call: TRBD1; clone_size: .; cdr3_aa: CASSTRGLDYGYTF; cdr3_nt: TGTGCCAGCAGCACGAGGGGGCTAGACTATGGCTACACCTTC
v_call: TRBV20-1; j_call: TRBJ2-1; d_call: TRBD2; clone_size: few; cdr3_aa: CSAGRYNEQFF; cdr3_nt: TGCAGTGCCGGGAGGTACAATGAGCAGTTCTTC
v_call: TRBV10-3; j_call: TRBJ2-5; d_call: .; clone_size: .; cdr3_aa: CAISGPRGGEQETQYF; cdr3_nt: TGTGCCATCAGTGGGCCAAGGGGCGGGGAACAAGAGACCCAGTACTTC
v_call: TRBV25-1; j_call: TRBJ1-3; d_call: .; clone_size: .; cdr3_aa: CASSDLRNSGNTIYF; cdr3_nt: TGTGCCAGCAGTGACCTACGCAACTCTGGAAACACCATATATTTT
v_call: TRBV5-6; j_call: TRBJ2-6; d_call: .; clone_size: .; cdr3_aa: CASSLVSGSGANVLTF; cdr3_nt: TGTGCCAGCAGCTTGGTCTCGGGTTCTGGGGCCAACGTCCTGACTTTC
v_call: TRBV5-6; j_call: TRBJ1-5; d_call: .; clone_size: few; cdr3_aa: CASSPGPADNQPQHF; cdr3_nt: TGTGCCAGCAGCCCCGGGCCCGCCGATAATCAGCCCCAGCATTTT
v_call: TRBV6-6; j_call: TRBJ1-2; d_call: TRBD1; clone_size: few; cdr3_aa: CASSTVQGPGYGYTF; cdr3_nt: TGTGCCAGCAGTACCGTACAGGGGCCGGGCTATGGCTACACCTTC
v_call: TRBV30; j_call: TRBJ1-1; d_call: .; clone_size: .; cdr3_aa: CAWSSGPTEAFF; cdr3_nt: TGTGCCTGGAGTTCCGGGCCCACTGAAGCTTTCTTT
v_call: TRBV13; j_call: TRBJ1-4; d_call: .; clone_size: .; cdr3_aa: CASSRKAGANEKLFF; cdr3_nt: TGTGCCAGCAGCCGGAAGGCAGGGGCTAATGAAAAACTGTTTTTT
v_call: TRBV30; j_call: TRBJ2-6; d_call: TRBD1; clone_size: .; cdr3_aa: CAWSRDRVSGANVLTF; cdr3_nt: TGTGCCTGGAGTCGGGACAGGGTGTCTGGGGCCAACGTCCTGACTTTC
v_call: TRBV28; j_call: TRBJ2-1; d_call: TRBD1; clone_size: few; cdr3_aa: CAADRGHNEQFF; cdr3_nt: TGTGCCGCAGACAGGGGCCACAATGAGCAGTTCTTC
v_call: TRBV15; j_call: TRBJ1-6; d_call: .; clone_size: few; cdr3_aa: CATSGVRSSSYNSPLHF; cdr3_nt: TGTGCCACCAGCGGTGTCCGATCGAGCTCCTATAATTCACCCCTCCACTTT
v_call: TRBV28; j_call: TRBJ2-2; d_call: TRBD1; clone_size: few; cdr3_aa: CASSLGGGQGATGELFF; cdr3_nt: TGTGCCAGCAGTTTGGGAGGAGGACAGGGGGCCACCGGGGAGCTGTTTTTT
v_call: TRBV30; j_call: TRBJ2-3; d_call: TRBD1; clone_size: few; cdr3_aa: CAWSGTGTRRDTQYF; cdr3_nt: TGTGCCTGGTCAGGGACAGGGACCAGGAGAGATACGCAGTATTTT
v_call: TRBV6-6; j_call: TRBJ1-5; d_call: TRBD1; clone_size: .; cdr3_aa: CASRGQGDQPQHF; cdr3_nt: TGTGCCAGCAGAGGACAGGGGGATCAGCCCCAGCATTTT
v_call: TRBV27; j_call: TRBJ2-5; d_call: .; clone_size: few; cdr3_aa: CASSSIGRGGETQYF; cdr3_nt: TGTGCCAGCAGCTCGATTGGACGTGGTGGGGAGACCCAGTACTTC
v_call: TRBV5-1; j_call: TRBJ1-2; d_call: .; clone_size: few; cdr3_aa: CASSLTPGSSGYTF; cdr3_nt: TGCGCCAGCAGCTTAACCCCCGGGAGTAGTGGCTACACCTTC
v_call: TRBV10-3; j_call: TRBJ1-3; d_call: .; clone_size: .; cdr3_aa: CAIKGPRDESSGNTIYF; cdr3_nt: TGTGCCATCAAAGGTCCTCGGGACGAGAGCTCTGGAAACACCATATATTTT
v_call: TRBV19; j_call: TRBJ2-2; d_call: .; clone_size: .; cdr3_aa: CASSIRVHGELFF; cdr3_nt: TGTGCCAGTAGTATACGGGTGCACGGGGAGCTGTTTTTT
v_call: TRBV7-6; j_call: TRBJ1-5; d_call: .; clone_size: few; cdr3_aa: CASSTGPYPNQPQHF; cdr3_nt: TGTGCCAGCAGCACGGGGCCATACCCCAATCAGCCCCAGCATTTT
v_call: TRBV18; j_call: TRBJ2-5; d_call: .; clone_size: few; cdr3_aa: CASSQTYQETQYF; cdr3_nt: TGTGCCAGCTCCCAGACGTACCAAGAGACCCAGTACTTC
v_call: TRBV29-1; j_call: TRBJ2-1; d_call: .; clone_size: few; cdr3_aa: CSVDRAGGQFF; cdr3_nt: TGCAGCGTTGATCGGGCCGGAGGGCAGTTCTTC
v_call: TRBV18; j_call: TRBJ2-5; d_call: .; clone_size: .; cdr3_aa: CASSPSEGETQYF; cdr3_nt: TGTGCCAGCTCACCTAGCGAGGGAGAGACCCAGTACTTC
v_call: TRBV7-9; j_call: TRBJ1-2; d_call: .; clone_size: few; cdr3_aa: CASSLLQVSGGYTF; cdr3_nt: TGTGCCAGCAGCTTGTTACAGGTTTCTGGTGGCTACACCTTC
v_call: TRBV30; j_call: TRBJ2-2; d_call: .; clone_size: .; cdr3_aa: CACRGAPGTGELFF; cdr3_nt: TGTGCCTGCCGCGGGGCCCCGGGCACCGGGGAGCTGTTTTTT